This T cell receptor (beta chain) was profiled in a study of cytomegalovirus exposure and HLA in healthy donors. Study details: Researchers previously reported finding fewer than 120 million unique TCR beta sequences from some 180 million T cells. The study, taken as a whole, reports: No immune exposure information besides CMV serostatus was available.

In the PCR, 60 Vbeta and 13 Jbeta primers were used. Sequencing was performed with immunoSEQ multiplex PCR; in TCRdb, only in-frame clones are kept and a portion is missing. The table shows about 180,000 clones, with roughly 77% occurring only once. This CDR3 spans 15 amino acids. Germline V gene sequence: CDR1 ENHRY, CDR2 SYGVKD. V trimming: 10 bases; J trimming: 0 bases; junction bases outside the gene matches: 6. Details on this clone: Its specificity is not known.

Sequencing input: PBMCs. J is TRBJ1-4 and V is TRBV10-3; 9 bases align to TRBD1. The origin of this receptor is a woman in her twenties or thirties in good health and CMV-seropositive. CDR3 in amino acids: CATRDRVSTNEKLFF. The CDR3 DNA sequence: TGTGCCACCAGGGACAGGGTATCAACTAATGAAAAACTGTTTTTT.